The 30 T cell receptor beta chains below come from one sample, sequenced in a study of blood T cell repertoires in COVID-19. This table comes from immunoSEQ multiplex PCR, and its TCRdb copy is limited to in-frame clones, with some not included. The profile covers about 40,000 clones, with 70% to 90% appearing a single time and approximately 20% taken by the ten largest. The sequenced material came from peripheral blood. The receptors derive from a man in his forties or fifties in a cohort sampled during active COVID-19.

The V gene is TRBV6-4, the J gene TRBJ2-3; D is undetermined. Trimming pared 0 bases from V and 7 bases from J, leaving 11 bases between. This CDR3 spans 14 amino acids. Germline CDR1 and CDR2: MRHNA and SNTAGT. Here the CDR3 DNA reads TGTGCCAGCAGTGACTCGGCCGGGTCCTATACGCAGTATTTT. Translating gives CASSDSAGSYTQYF.

CDR3 in DNA: TGTGCCAGCAGCTTAGGCGGGGTTGTGTCAGATACGCAGTATTTT. It codes for CASSLGGVVSDTQYF. This chain connects TRBV11-3 to TRBJ2-3, with a tentative D call TRBD2 (6 bases). Trimming left V 1 base short and J 4 bases short, with 12 bases between. This CDR3 contains 15 residues. CDR1 is SGHNT, CDR2 YENEEA, per germline.

The V gene is TRBV3-1 (or the pseudogene TRBV3-2), the J gene TRBJ2-1; D uncertain. Germline CDR1 reads LGHDT; CDR2 reads YNNKEL (reference sequence). V lost 4 bases to trimming and J lost 2 bases, with 12 bases between them. This CDR3 has 15 amino acids. CDR3: CASSRIPGPYNEQFF. The DNA of the CDR3 is TGTGCCAGCAGCCGAATCCCAGGCCCCTACAATGAGCAGTTCTTC.

This rearrangement joins TRBV11-3 to TRBJ2-2, with 10 bases matching TRBD2. In germline, CDR1 is SGHNT, CDR2 YENEEA. This CDR3 contains 16 residues. V trimming: 6 bases; J trimming: 7 bases; junction bases outside the gene matches: 11. In DNA form, the CDR3 reads TGTGCCAGCAGTCAAGGAGAAGCGGGGGGGAGCGGGGAGCTGTTTTTT. Translation gives CASSQGEAGGSGELFF.

J is TRBJ1-2 and V is TRBV7-9; possibly TRBD1 for D (5 bases). Trimming removed 5 bases at V and 7 bases at J, with 14 bases between. In germline, CDR1 is SEHNR, CDR2 FQNEAQ (reference sequence). This CDR3 is 13 amino acids long. The CDR3 nucleotides are TGTGCCAGCAGCCCAGGGTCCACCTTTGGCTACACCTTC. Translated: CASSPGSTFGYTF. Looking up the rest from reference TRBV7-9 and TRBJ1-2 gives the full variable domain: DTGVSQNPRHKITKRGQNVTFRCDPISEHNRLYWYRQTLGQGPEFLTYFQNEAQLEKSRLLSDRFSAERPKGSFSTLEIQRTEQGDSAMYLCASSPGSTFGYTFGSGTRLTVV.

The chain carries TRBV10-1 and TRBJ2-1, with 8 bases identical to TRBD2. CDR3 length: 16 residues. The ends lost 3 bases at V and 9 bases at J; junction bases unmatched: 13. Germline V lookup: CDR1 WNHNN, CDR2 SYGVQD (reference sequence). This CDR3 reads CASSEGAAGDFGEQFF. The CDR3 bases are TGCGCCAGCAGTGAAGGCGCAGCGGGAGACTTCGGTGAGCAGTTCTTC.

The rearrangement joins TRBV23-1 to TRBJ2-3, with a possible D match to TRBD1 (5 bases). TRBV23-1 is reported as an ORF; its role is uncertain. The CDR3 is made up of 15 amino acids. Trimming removed 3 bases at V and 1 base at J, with 11 bases between. CDR3 nucleotides: TGCGCCAGCAGTCACAGGGTTGGGCGCACAGATACGCAGTATTTT. This encodes CASSHRVGRTDTQYF.

This CDR3 is CSVESGVGYTF. CDR3 sequence (DNA): TGCAGCGTTGAGTCAGGGGTAGGCTACACCTTC. This chain uses TRBV29-1 with TRBJ1-2, with a weak D call TRBD1 (6 bases). CDR1 is SQVTM, CDR2 ANQGSEA, per germline. The CDR3 runs 11 residues. V lost 3 bases and J lost 8, with 10 bases in between.

V and J are TRBV6-5 and TRBJ2-3; D not resolved. Germline CDR1 reads MNHEY; CDR2 reads SVGAGI. The CDR3 has 16 amino acids. V lost 1 base to trimming and J lost 4 bases, with 15 bases between them. In DNA form, the CDR3 reads TGTGCCAGCAGTTACTTATCGCCCTTGGGCCCAGATACGCAGTATTTT. Translating it yields CASSYLSPLGPDTQYF.

The genes are TRBV28 and TRBJ1-5, with TRBD1 matching over 9 bases. Germline trimming cut 5 bases from V and 3 bases from J; bases unmatched to any gene: 8. Per the germline V gene, CDR1 is MDHEN and CDR2 is SYDVKM. The CDR3 extends over 16 amino acids. In DNA form, the CDR3 reads TGTGCCAGCAGTCTACTGACAGGGGGTACCAATCAGCCCCAGCATTTT. Protein: CASSLLTGGTNQPQHF. Together with reference TRBV28 and TRBJ1-5, the CDR3 gives the full variable domain: DVKVTQSSRYLVKRTGEKVFLECVQDMDHENMFWYRQDPGLGLRLIYFSYDVKMKEKGDIPEGYSVSREKKERFSLILESASTNQTSMYLCASSLLTGGTNQPQHFGDGTRLSIL.

The CDR3 DNA sequence: TGTGCCAGCAGCTTGGGGCGGGGGGGAAACGAGCAGTACTTC. Translation: CASSLGRGGNEQYF. V is TRBV5-4 and J is TRBJ2-7; 9 bases match TRBD2. The CDR3 length is 14 residues. Germline trimming cut 0 bases from V and 5 bases from J; bases unmatched to any gene: 3. Germline CDR1 and CDR2: SGHNT and YYREEE (reference sequence).

In this sample, this clone turned up once. V is TRBV28 and J is TRBJ2-3, with a weak D call TRBD1 (6 bases). The CDR3 extends over 13 amino acids. Trimming cost V 7 bases and J 0 bases, with 8 bases left between them. Looked up from germline, CDR1 is MDHEN and CDR2 is SYDVKM. The chain's CDR3 is CASTGHSTDTQYF. The CDR3, as DNA: TGTGCCAGCACGGGACATAGCACAGATACGCAGTATTTT.

The chain is built from TRBV24-1 and TRBJ2-5, with D possibly TRBD2 on 5 matching bases. Germline V gene sequence: CDR1 KGHDR, CDR2 SFDVKD. The CDR3 totals 13 residues. The germline V and J ends were trimmed by 4 bases and 7 bases, with 12 bases remaining between them. CDR3 bases: TGTGCCACCAGTGACCCAAGAGGAGGGACCCAGTACTTC. This gives the protein CATSDPRGGTQYF.

This clone showed up just once. This chain connects TRBV19 to TRBJ1-6, with D possibly being TRBD1 (5 bases). The CDR3 sequence is 15 residues long. V gave up 7 bases and J gave up 9 bases, with 19 bases separating them. The germline V gene has CDR1 LNHDA and CDR2 SQIVND (reference sequence). The CDR3 loop is CASTHVGGSGSPLHF. CDR3 sequence (DNA): TGTGCCAGTACCCATGTGGGGGGTAGTGGTTCACCCCTCCACTTT.

The rearrangement links TRBV19 to TRBJ1-5; 8 positions match TRBD1. J lost 3 bases, V lost 7 bases, and 11 bases had no gene match. CDR3 length: 16 amino acids. Germline V CDR1 and CDR2: LNHDA, SQIVND (reference sequence). The CDR3 loop reads CASTHRWTGNNQPQHF. The DNA for the CDR3 is TGTGCCAGTACCCATCGCTGGACAGGGAACAATCAGCCCCAGCATTTT.

The chain recombines TRBV30 with TRBJ2-3; 12 bases are a match to TRBD2. The J segment lost 7 bases and the V segment lost 4 bases, leaving 3 bases of the junction unmatched. This CDR3 region has 13 residues. Germline assignment: CDR1 GTSNPN and CDR2 SVGIG (reference sequence). CDR3 coding DNA: TGTGCCTGGACTAGCGGGGGGGGATATACGCAGTATTTT. Amino acids: CAWTSGGGYTQYF.

The gene calls are TRBV27 and TRBJ2-2; 14 bases align to TRBD2. CDR1 MNHEY and CDR2 SMNVEV come from the germline V gene (reference sequence). Losses at the gene ends were 8 bases for V and 3 bases for J; bases not matched to a gene: 2. This CDR3 region has 15 residues. The CDR3 here is CASGLAGGDTGELFF. The DNA of the CDR3 is TGTGCCAGCGGACTAGCGGGAGGCGACACCGGGGAGCTGTTTTTT.

This chain connects TRBV30 to TRBJ1-5, with 9 bases identical to TRBD1. Unmatched junction bases numbered 5, after V lost 5 bases and J lost 3 bases. Germline loops: CDR1 GTSNPN, CDR2 SVGIG (reference sequence). There are 14 residues in the CDR3. CDR3 DNA: TGTGCCTGGGCTACAGGGGGCACCAATCAGCCCCAGCATTTT. It specifies CAWATGGTNQPQHF.

This clone was found once. This chain connects TRBV5-1 to TRBJ2-5; the D gene is possibly TRBD1 (6 bases). This CDR3 comprises 14 residues. V was trimmed by 1 base and J by 1 base, leaving 8 bases between them. Germline V gene sequence: CDR1 SGHRS, CDR2 YFSETQ. The CDR3 DNA reads as TGCGCCAGCAGCTTGCAGGGGCTCCAAGAGACCCAGTACTTC. Its protein product is CASSLQGLQETQYF.

The CDR3 sequence is CASSPQGRENQPQHF. The CDR3 nucleotides are TGTGCCAGCTCACCACAGGGCAGGGAAAATCAGCCCCAGCATTTT. The chain uses TRBV18 and TRBJ1-5, with D possibly matching TRBD1 (5 bases). Trimming took 1 base from V and 4 from J, leaving 11 bases between them. Germline lookup yields CDR1 KGHSH and CDR2 LQKENI. This CDR3 region has 15 residues. The variable domain in full, completed from reference TRBV18 and TRBJ1-5, reads NAGVMQNPRHLVRRRGQEARLRCSPMKGHSHVYWYRQLPEEGLKFMVYLQKENIIDESGMPKERFSAEFPKEGPSILRIQQVVRGDSAAYFCASSPQGRENQPQHFGDGTRLSIL.

This clone was observed a single time. V gene TRBV5-4 combines with J gene TRBJ1-6; no reliable D call. The CDR3 covers 17 residues. The germline gives CDR1 SGHNT, CDR2 YYREEE (reference sequence). The V gene lost 4 bases and the J gene lost 0 bases, with 14 bases spanning the gap. The CDR3 loop is CASSLDVLSSYNSPLHF. The CDR3 coding sequence is TGTGCCAGCAGCCTGGATGTCTTGAGCTCCTATAATTCACCCCTCCACTTT.

The J gene is TRBJ1-2, the V gene TRBV29-1; 9 bases are a match to TRBD1. Germline V CDR1 and CDR2: SQVTM, ANQGSEA. V dropped 2 bases and J dropped 4; count of bases not matched to a gene: 14. The CDR3 sequence is 17 residues long. In DNA form, the CDR3 reads TGCAGCGTTGAAAAACAGGGACAGGGACGGGGTGGCTATGGCTACACCTTC. It codes for CSVEKQGQGRGGYGYTF. The complete variable domain, with remaining parts taken from reference TRBV29-1 and TRBJ1-2, reads SAVISQKPSRDICQRGTSLTIQCQVDSQVTMMFWYRQQPGQSLTLIATANQGSEATYESGFVIDKFPISRPNLTFSTLTVSNMSPEDSSIYLCSVEKQGQGRGGYGYTFGSGTRLTVV.

V is TRBV13 and J is TRBJ2-5; 7 bases are shared with TRBD2. The length of the CDR3 is 16 residues. In germline, CDR1 is PRHDT, CDR2 FYEKMQ (reference sequence). The J segment lost 5 bases and the V segment lost 4 bases, leaving 13 bases of the junction unmatched. The CDR3 loop is CASSSAEGRVGETQYF. CDR3 DNA sequence: TGTGCCAGCAGCTCCGCAGAAGGGAGGGTAGGGGAGACCCAGTACTTC.

This clone has just a few counts. The rearrangement links TRBV24-1 to TRBJ2-5; 9 nucleotides agree with TRBD2. The CDR3 totals 15 residues. Germline V CDR1 and CDR2: KGHDR, SFDVKD. The J segment lost 2 bases and the V segment lost 6 bases, leaving 6 bases of the junction unmatched. The DNA of the CDR3 is TGTGCCACCAGTTCCGGGACTAGCAGTCAAGAGACCCAGTACTTC. As protein: CATSSGTSSQETQYF.

The V and J genes are TRBV18 and TRBJ1-4, with 7 nucleotides matching TRBD1. CDR1 KGHSH and CDR2 LQKENI come from the germline V gene. CDR3 length: 13 amino acids. V was pared by 5 bases and J by 4 bases, with 1 base of the junction left unmatched. In DNA, the CDR3 is TGTGCCAGCTCAAACAGGGGTAATGAAAAACTGTTTTTT. It codes for CASSNRGNEKLFF.

The V and J genes are TRBV7-3 and TRBJ1-1; TRBD1 is a possible D gene (5 bases). This CDR3 region has 13 residues. The V end was cut by 2 bases, the J end by 6 bases, with 10 bases between. CDR1 SGHTA and CDR2 FQGTGA come from the germline V gene. The CDR3 DNA is TGTGCCAGCAGCTTAGGGGCTTCCCCTGAAGCTTTCTTT. This translates into CASSLGASPEAFF.

This chain links TRBV7-3 with TRBJ1-4; 8 nucleotides line up with TRBD1. Germline CDR1 reads SGHTA; CDR2 reads FQGTGA. The trim removed 4 bases at V and 5 bases at J, leaving 12 bases unmatched. The CDR3 spans 17 residues. Written as DNA, the CDR3 is TGTGCCAGCAGCTGGACAGGGCTCACCAACAACAATGAAAAACTGTTTTTT. Translation gives CASSWTGLTNNNEKLFF.

Of note for this clone: The sample contains more than one DNA sequence encoding this CDR3. The V gene is TRBV6-6, the J gene TRBJ2-3; the D is unclear. With 2 bases removed from V and 0 bases from J, the gap between germline ends came to 6 bases. From germline, CDR1 is MNHNY and CDR2 SVGAGI (reference sequence). The CDR3 covers 14 residues. The CDR3 loop is CASSYGSSTDTQYF. CDR3 bases: TGTGCCAGCAGTTACGGCTCAAGCACAGATACGCAGTATTTT.

This clone turned up a few times. This chain uses TRBV11-2 with TRBJ2-5; D is possibly TRBD2 (5 bases). Germline assignment: CDR1 SGHAT and CDR2 FQNNGV. Trimming left V 1 base short and J 0 bases short, with 12 bases between. CDR3 length: 16 residues. CDR3 sequence (DNA): TGTGCCAGCAGCTTAGGTCTTTTAGCGCACCAAGAGACCCAGTACTTC. It is translated as CASSLGLLAHQETQYF.

The chain links TRBV6-5 to TRBJ1-2; tentatively, D is TRBD1 (6 bases). The CDR3 loop spans 15 amino acids. The ends were cut back, 0 bases at V and 3 bases at J, with 11 bases in the middle. Germline V lookup: CDR1 MNHEY, CDR2 SVGAGI. The CDR3 is CASSYSQGLDYGYTF. CDR3 nucleotide sequence: TGTGCCAGCAGTTACTCACAGGGACTAGACTATGGCTACACCTTC.